The 20 T cell receptor beta chains reported below all come from one sample, sequenced in a study of OX40 agonist ivuxolimab in advanced cancers. Profiling relied on immunoSEQ multiplex PCR, and the TCRdb table lists in-frame clones only, not all of them. This sample has 70,000 or so clones, with about nine tenths found just once. The sequences come from CD4+ or CD8+ T cells sorted from blood, collected in a trial of the OX40 agonist ivuxolimab. These receptor sequences come from an adult with an advanced solid tumor such as melanoma, head and neck, liver or kidney cancer.

The chain recombines TRBV28 with TRBJ2-5; TRBD2 is a possible D gene (7 bases). CDR1 and CDR2 (germline): MDHEN, SYDVKM. Trimming cost V 3 bases and J 9 bases, with 11 bases left between them. This CDR3 spans 12 amino acids. The DNA for the CDR3 is TGTGCCAGCAGTTTTAGGGGGGGGGCCCAGTACTTC. Translating gives CASSFRGGAQYF.

This clone was seen a handful of times. This rearrangement joins TRBV18 to TRBJ1-3; 7 nucleotides line up with TRBD1. Germline V lookup: CDR1 KGHSH, CDR2 LQKENI. J gave up 6 bases and V 1 base, and 3 bases lay outside the gene matches. The CDR3 spans 14 residues. CDR3 residues: CASSPQGQLNTIYF. CDR3 nucleotide sequence: TGTGCCAGCTCACCACAGGGACAGCTAAACACCATATATTTT.

The chain carries TRBV5-4 and TRBJ2-1; D tentatively fits TRBD1 or TRBD2 (5 bases each). The ends were cut back, 4 bases at V and 8 bases at J, with 19 bases in the middle. The germline V gene has CDR1 SGHNT and CDR2 YYREEE (reference sequence). The CDR3 covers 15 residues. The CDR3 loop is CASSAGTLLIDEQFF. The CDR3 coding sequence is TGTGCCAGCAGCGCCGGGACCCTCCTGATCGATGAGCAGTTCTTC.

This clone was counted a few times. The rearrangement joins TRBV29-1 to TRBJ1-1, with unresolved D. V lost 8 bases, J lost 3 bases, and 7 bases lay in between. The germline CDR1 and CDR2 sequences are SQVTM and ANQGSEA. This CDR3 is built from 10 residues. DNA for the CDR3: TGCAGCTGTTTAGACACTGAAGCTTTCTTT. It yields the protein CSCLDTEAFF.

This sequence joins TRBV10-3 and TRBJ2-5; D remains ambiguous. Germline loops: CDR1 ENHRY, CDR2 SYGVKD. V was shortened by 0 bases and J by 4 bases, with 12 bases between the two germline ends. The CDR3 has 15 residues. The CDR3 reads CAISESLVRLETQYF. CDR3 nucleotide sequence: TGTGCCATCAGTGAGTCCCTCGTCCGTCTAGAGACCCAGTACTTC.

The chain is built from TRBV5-8 and TRBJ1-5; 8 positions match TRBD1. V shed 5 bases, J shed 6 bases, and the junction held 10 bases outside the gene matches. Germline V gives CDR1 SGHTS, CDR2 YDEGEE. This CDR3 region has 15 residues. DNA of the CDR3: TGTGCCAGCAGGACCGGGACAGGCGACCCTCAGCCCCAGCATTTT. Translating gives CASRTGTGDPQPQHF.

The V gene is TRBV5-1, the J gene TRBJ2-1; 9 nucleotides agree with TRBD2. Germline V gene data show CDR1 as SGHRS and CDR2 as YFSETQ. The CDR3 length is 15 residues. Unmatched junction bases numbered 6, after V lost 0 bases and J lost 8 bases. The CDR3 loop is CASSLEAGGQDEQFF. The CDR3 region has the DNA TGCGCCAGCAGCTTGGAGGCGGGGGGGCAAGATGAGCAGTTCTTC.

This chain uses TRBV29-1 with TRBJ1-2, with 9 bases identical to TRBD1. Germline loops: CDR1 SQVTM, CDR2 ANQGSEA. The CDR3 has 12 residues. V gave up 4 bases and J gave up 6 bases; unmatched junction bases: 3. This CDR3 reads CSVVRTGDGYTF. Here the CDR3 DNA reads TGCAGCGTTGTCCGGACAGGGGATGGCTACACCTTC.

This clone was counted a single time. V usage is TRBV5-4 and J usage is TRBJ1-2; no clear D. This CDR3 has 14 amino acids. Germline V lookup: CDR1 SGHNT, CDR2 YYREEE (reference sequence). Trimming shortened V by 4 bases and J by 4 bases, and 14 bases separated the two germline ends. The CDR3, as DNA: TGTGCCAGCAGCCCACGGGAGACATTCTATGGCTACACCTTC. Its protein product is CASSPRETFYGYTF.

CDR3 protein: CASSYSNRDSNQPQHF. The CDR3 DNA follows: TGTGCCAGCAGTTACTCTAACAGGGATAGCAATCAGCCCCAGCATTTT. V and J are TRBV6-6 and TRBJ1-5; a possible D gene is TRBD1 (6 bases). Trimming removed 0 bases at V and 0 bases at J, with 9 bases between. This CDR3 is 16 amino acids long. Germline V gives CDR1 MNHNY, CDR2 SVGAGI (reference sequence).

This rearrangement joins TRBV10-3 to TRBJ2-7, with 14 bases lining up with TRBD2. The junction had 15 bases not matched to a gene; V was cut back by 6 bases and J by 5 bases. The CDR3 spans 18 residues. From germline, CDR1 is ENHRY and CDR2 SYGVKD. CDR3 sequence (DNA): TGTGCCATCAGCAAACTCAGCGGGACTAGCGGGGGTTCCCACGAGCAGTACTTC. Translating it yields CAISKLSGTSGGSHEQYF.

The V gene is TRBV7-2, the J gene TRBJ1-5, with D unresolved. V lost 6 bases and J lost 7, with 13 bases in between. Germline CDR1 reads SGHTA; CDR2 reads FQGNSA. CDR3 size: 13 residues. The CDR3 protein is CASSMGGSQPQHF. The CDR3 DNA follows: TGTGCCAGCAGTATGGGAGGTTCGCAGCCCCAGCATTTT.

The chain links TRBV7-2 to TRBJ2-2; D gene ambiguous. From germline, CDR1 is SGHTA and CDR2 FQGNSA. The CDR3 has 13 residues. V was pared by 4 bases and J by 5 bases, with 8 bases between. The CDR3 DNA reads as TGTGCCAGCAGCTCCCAGCGTACCGGGGAGCTGTTTTTT. Its protein is CASSSQRTGELFF.

The CDR3 DNA sequence: TGTGCCAGCAGCGAGGGGTGGGATACGCAGTATTTT. This sequence encodes CASSEGWDTQYF. This sequence joins TRBV9 and TRBJ2-3; D is perhaps TRBD1 (5 bases). V dropped 3 bases and J dropped 6 bases, with 8 bases sitting between them. Germline CDR1 and CDR2: SGDLS and YYNGEE. The CDR3 extends over 12 amino acids.

V is TRBV19 and J is TRBJ1-2; D possibly corresponds to TRBD1 (5 bases). CDR1 is LNHDA and CDR2 is SQIVND in the germline V gene (reference sequence). V shed 11 bases and J shed 4 bases, with 14 bases lying between them. CDR3 length: 12 amino acids. In DNA, the CDR3 is TGTGCCGCCGCTTGGGGGGGCTATGGCTACACCTTC. The encoded protein is CAAAWGGYGYTF.

The CDR3 loop reads CASRPAGISGSTHEQYF. The CDR3 region has the DNA TGTGCCAGCAGGCCGGCGGGGATTAGCGGGAGTACCCACGAGCAGTACTTC. This rearrangement joins TRBV11-2 to TRBJ2-7, with 9 bases fitting TRBD2. The CDR3 sequence is 17 residues long. In germline, CDR1 is SGHAT, CDR2 FQNNGV. Trimming at V came to 6 bases and at J to 5 bases, leaving 17 bases not matched to a gene.

The V and J genes are TRBV7-2 and TRBJ1-3; D remains ambiguous. Germline V gives CDR1 SGHTA, CDR2 FQGNSA. V lost 2 bases to trimming and J lost 3 bases, with 8 bases between them. The CDR3 has 14 residues. CDR3 region: CASSLWGVGNTIYF. The CDR3 DNA reads as TGTGCCAGCAGCTTATGGGGAGTTGGAAACACCATATATTTT.

The CDR3 DNA sequence: TGTGCCTGGAGTGTACCAAAAGGCCAGAAAAACATTCAGTACTTC. Translating it yields CAWSVPKGQKNIQYF. This chain uses TRBV30 with TRBJ2-4; the D is unclear. CDR1 is GTSNPN and CDR2 is SVGIG in the germline V gene (reference sequence). Deletions cut 0 bases from V and 4 bases from J, with 13 bases between. This CDR3 is 15 amino acids long.

The chain combines TRBV5-5 with TRBJ1-5, with D uncertain. CDR3 length: 14 amino acids. Between the trimmed V and J ends, which lost 5 bases and 5 bases, there was a span of 14 bases. Per germline, CDR1 SGHKS and CDR2 YYEKEE (reference sequence). The CDR3 DNA follows: TGTGCCAGCAGACCGATGGTGGAGTATCAGCCCCAGCATTTT. This sequence encodes CASRPMVEYQPQHF. Full variable domain (remainder filled in from reference TRBV5-5 and TRBJ1-5): DAGVTQSPTHLIKTRGQQVTLRCSPISGHKSVSWYQQVLGQGPQFIFQYYEKEERGRGNFPDRFSARQFPNYSSELNVNALLLGDSALYLCASRPMVEYQPQHFGDGTRLSIL.

The chain is built from TRBV15 and TRBJ1-5, with D tentatively TRBD1 (6 bases). This CDR3 comprises 17 residues. Germline V gene data show CDR1 as LNHNV and CDR2 as YYDKDF (reference sequence). V was trimmed by 1 base and J by 0 bases, leaving 13 bases between them. CDR3 in DNA: TGTGCCACCAGCAGAGCCGGGGACAAAATTAGCAATCAGCCCCAGCATTTT. It codes for CATSRAGDKISNQPQHF.